Each of the 16 T cell receptor beta chains below was sequenced from the same sample in a study of cytomegalovirus exposure and HLA in healthy donors. 13 Jbeta primers and 60 Vbeta primers were used for the PCR. Produced via immunoSEQ multiplex PCR; TCRdb's table is partial and in-frame only. The sample has under 150,000 clones, around 76% seen once. Sequenced input: PBMCs. These TCRs come from a woman aged 45-65 years in good health and CMV-seronegative.

The chain couples TRBV5-1 to TRBJ2-6; TRBD1 aligns across 11 bases. The CDR3 loop spans 18 amino acids. With 7 bases clipped from V and 2 bases from J, the junction kept 11 bases outside the gene matches. Germline lookup yields CDR1 SGHRS and CDR2 YFSETQ. As DNA, the CDR3 is TGCGCCAGCTCCAGGGATTGGGACAGGGGGACTGGGGCCAACGTCCTGACTTTC. Translation: CASSRDWDRGTGANVLTF.

This clone has more than one count but fewer than ten. This chain joins TRBV4-3 and TRBJ2-1; TRBD2 might be the D (6 bases). The CDR3 is 17 amino acids. V lost 0 bases to trimming and J lost 4 bases, with 16 bases between them. Looked up from germline, CDR1 is LGHNA and CDR2 is YSLEER. Here the CDR3 DNA reads TGCGCCAGCAGCCAAGATCTGGGGGACGGAGGGTACAATGAGCAGTTCTTC. This encodes CASSQDLGDGGYNEQFF.

This clone was seen only once. The CDR3: CASSPKRGNTGELFF. In DNA form, the CDR3 reads TGTGCCAGCAGCCCTAAGCGGGGCAACACCGGGGAGCTGTTTTTT. The chain couples TRBV7-8 to TRBJ2-2; 7 nucleotides line up with TRBD2. The CDR3 extends over 15 amino acids. In germline, CDR1 is SGHVS, CDR2 FQNEAQ. J was trimmed by 2 bases and V by 5 bases; bases with no gene match: 5.

The chain is built from TRBV19 and TRBJ2-3; 10 bases fit TRBD2. The ends lost 10 bases at V and 2 bases at J; junction bases unmatched: 12. The CDR3 is 16 amino acids. From germline, CDR1 is LNHDA and CDR2 SQIVND (reference sequence). CDR3 sequence: CATGETLAGYTDTQYF. CDR3 bases: TGTGCCACCGGTGAAACACTAGCGGGATACACAGATACGCAGTATTTT.

This rearrangement joins TRBV9 to TRBJ1-1, with no clear D. Germline lookup yields CDR1 SGDLS and CDR2 YYNGEE. This CDR3 is built from 12 residues. Trimming cost V 3 bases and J 7 bases, with 10 bases left between them. The CDR3 sequence is CASSGTGSEAFF. The DNA of the CDR3 is TGTGCCAGCAGCGGAACGGGTAGTGAAGCTTTCTTT.

The chain uses TRBV6-5 and TRBJ1-1; a possible D gene is TRBD1 (5 bases). Germline V CDR1 and CDR2: MNHEY, SVGAGI. The CDR3 spans 14 residues. V was clipped by 2 bases and J by 0 bases, with 7 bases between them. The CDR3 loop reads CASSYDSLNTEAFF. The CDR3 bases are TGTGCCAGCAGTTACGACAGCCTGAACACTGAAGCTTTCTTT.

V is TRBV30 and J is TRBJ1-1, with a possible D match to TRBD1 (6 bases). Germline loops: CDR1 GTSNPN, CDR2 SVGIG (reference sequence). The CDR3 spans 11 residues. V lost 4 bases to trimming and J lost 5 bases, with 8 bases between them. The CDR3 bases are TGTGCCTGGACAGGGGCGACTGAAGCTTTCTTT. Residues: CAWTGATEAFF.

The chain links TRBV16 to TRBJ1-1; possibly TRBD1 for D (5 bases). Germline CDR1 reads KGHSY; CDR2 reads FQNENV. The V end lost 11 bases, the J end lost 4 bases, and 20 bases lay between the germline ends. The CDR3 sequence is 14 residues long. This CDR3 is CACSRRGSSTEAFF. The CDR3 nucleotides are TGTGCCTGCTCCCGGAGGGGAAGTTCCACTGAAGCTTTCTTT.

The chain recombines TRBV15 with TRBJ1-4, with D possibly being TRBD1 (6 bases). Germline CDR1 reads LNHNV; CDR2 reads YYDKDF (reference sequence). The V end lost 4 bases, the J end lost 8 bases, and 14 bases lay between the germline ends. CDR3 size: 14 residues. CDR3 bases: TGTGCCACCAGCACCGGGGGGCCGGGGGAAAAACTGTTTTTT. Encoded protein: CATSTGGPGEKLFF.

J is TRBJ2-5 and V is TRBV11-3, with 11 bases fitting TRBD2. The CDR3 length is 16 residues. In germline, CDR1 is SGHNT, CDR2 YENEEA. The V and J ends lost 5 bases and 1 base, in that order; junction bases with no gene match: 6. CDR3 DNA sequence: TGTGCCAGCAGCACCCGTAGCGGGAGGGCCCAAGAGACCCAGTACTTC. Protein sequence: CASSTRSGRAQETQYF.

This clone was counted a few times. The CDR3: CASSQRQGNVHGYTF. The CDR3 bases are TGCGCCAGCAGCCAGAGACAGGGGAACGTCCATGGCTACACCTTC. This chain connects TRBV4-3 to TRBJ1-2; 8 nucleotides agree with TRBD1. With 3 bases clipped from V and 6 bases from J, the junction kept 9 bases outside the gene matches. Germline values: CDR1 LGHNA, CDR2 YSLEER. The CDR3 sequence is 15 residues long.

This clone showed up just once. The gene calls are TRBV5-1 and TRBJ2-7, with 8 nucleotides matching TRBD1. Germline loops: CDR1 SGHRS, CDR2 YFSETQ. The CDR3 length is 16 residues. Germline trimming cut 0 bases from V and 4 bases from J; bases unmatched to any gene: 9. The CDR3 loop is CASSLGAATGVYEQYF. In DNA, the CDR3 is TGCGCCAGCAGCTTGGGGGCCGCGACAGGGGTTTACGAGCAGTACTTC.

CDR3 amino acids: CASGSNEQFF. The DNA for the CDR3 is TGTGCCAGCGGTAGCAATGAGCAGTTCTTC. The chain couples TRBV2 to TRBJ2-1, with D unresolved. The CDR3 runs to 10 residues. Germline lookup yields CDR1 SNHLY and CDR2 FYNNEI. With 8 bases removed from V and 6 bases from J, the gap between germline ends came to 5 bases. The variable domain in full, with the rest retrieved from reference TRBV2 and TRBJ2-1, is EPEVTQTPSHQVTQMGQEVILRCVPISNHLYFYWYRQILGQKVEFLVSFYNNEISEKSEIFDDQFSVERPDGSNFTLKIRSTKLEDSAMYFCASGSNEQFFGPGTRLTVL.

This clone came up a few times. The chain uses TRBV6-4 and TRBJ1-2, with 7 nucleotides matching TRBD1. CDR3 length: 15 amino acids. CDR1 is MRHNA and CDR2 is SNTAGT in the germline V gene. The ends lost 4 bases at V and 6 bases at J; junction bases unmatched: 11. CDR3 nucleotides: TGTGCCAGCAGTGGCCCTAGAGGGGGCGTAGATGGCTACACCTTC. It translates to CASSGPRGGVDGYTF.

The genes are TRBV29-1 and TRBJ1-2, with 9 bases identical to TRBD1. This CDR3 is 11 amino acids long. After removal of 6 bases from V and 8 bases from J, the junction contained 4 bases not matched to a gene. The germline CDR1 and CDR2 sequences are SQVTM and ANQGSEA. CDR3 nucleotides: TGCAGCGTGGGGGACAGGGCGGGCTACACCTTC. Residues: CSVGDRAGYTF.

There are a few counts of this clone. This chain connects TRBV4-1 to TRBJ2-3; 9 bases line up with TRBD2. Germline assignment: CDR1 MGHRA and CDR2 YSYEKL. This CDR3 has 18 residues. V was pared by 7 bases and J by 2 bases, with 16 bases of the junction left unmatched. The chain's CDR3 is CASIRPLAPSGDTDTQYF. The CDR3 DNA follows: TGCGCCAGCATCCGACCATTGGCCCCTAGCGGGGACACAGATACGCAGTATTTT.